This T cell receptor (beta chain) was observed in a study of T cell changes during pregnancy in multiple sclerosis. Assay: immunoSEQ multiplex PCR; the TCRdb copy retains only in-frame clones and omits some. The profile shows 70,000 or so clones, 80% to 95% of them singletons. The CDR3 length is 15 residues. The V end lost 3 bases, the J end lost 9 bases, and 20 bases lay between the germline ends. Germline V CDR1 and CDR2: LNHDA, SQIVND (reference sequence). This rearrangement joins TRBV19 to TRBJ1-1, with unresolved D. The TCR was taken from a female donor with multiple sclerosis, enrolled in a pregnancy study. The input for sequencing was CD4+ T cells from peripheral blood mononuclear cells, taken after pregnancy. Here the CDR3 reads CASSIDARYSGQAFF. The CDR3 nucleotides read TGTGCCAGTAGTATTGATGCCAGGTACTCCGGTCAAGCTTTCTTT.